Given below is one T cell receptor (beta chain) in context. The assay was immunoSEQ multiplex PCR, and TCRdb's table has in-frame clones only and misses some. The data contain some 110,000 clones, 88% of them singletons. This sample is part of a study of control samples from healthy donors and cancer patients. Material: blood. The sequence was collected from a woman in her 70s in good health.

This CDR3 reads CSASQDNQYQPQHF. CDR3 coding DNA: TGCAGTGCTAGTCAGGACAATCAATATCAGCCCCAGCATTTT. The gene calls are TRBV20-1 and TRBJ1-5; tentatively, D is TRBD1 (5 bases). Trimming stripped 3 bases from V and 5 bases from J, with 14 bases between. The CDR3 runs 14 residues. Germline CDR1 and CDR2: DFQATT and SNEGSKA (reference sequence).